The rows below give T cell receptor beta chains drawn from one sample of a study of T cells in localized non-small cell lung cancer. Assay used: immunoSEQ multiplex PCR; TCRdb lists only in-frame clones, some missing. The sample consists of around 78,000 clones, 88% of them appearing once. The specimen was peripheral blood, collected before any cancer treatment. Receptor source: a woman aged 35 to 70 with stage I squamous cell lung carcinoma. CDR3s leave out the opening cysteine and the closing phenylalanine or tryptophan. Each record gives: V gene, J gene, clone size, CDR3 protein. Clone size, where shown, is once, few, many, or a class for clones that have expanded.

>TRBV9|TRBJ1-3|.
ASSPETAFSGNTIY
>TRBV28|TRBJ1-2|.
ASSLGQGIYGYT
>TRBV5-6|TRBJ1-2|.
ASSSGVYGYT
>TRBV25-1|TRBJ1-5|.
ASSESGVNQPQH
>TRBV7-2|TRBJ2-4|.
ASSLGLAGYIQY
>TRBV7-9|TRBJ2-5|.
ASSLATGETQY
>TRBV9|TRBJ1-2|.
ASSVEDSLTSGYT
>TRBV29-1|TRBJ1-1|.
SVDGVGTEAF
>TRBV5-5|TRBJ1-1|.
ASSSPDRGTEAF
>TRBV7-6|TRBJ2-3|once
ASSPGGGFTDTQY
>TRBV19|TRBJ1-1|.
ASSIRRDGEAF
>TRBV5-4|TRBJ2-2|.
ASSLGLANTGELF
>TRBV6-1|TRBJ1-5|.
ASSASANQPQH
>TRBV5-4|TRBJ2-5|once
ASTLAGGMKTQY
>TRBV5-6|TRBJ1-2|.
ASSSQGATYGYT
>TRBV5-1|TRBJ2-7|.
ASSLVAGAYEQY
>TRBV6-5|TRBJ1-5|.
ASRQGEQDQPQH
>TRBV2|TRBJ2-2|.
ASSERGSRSTGELF
>TRBV5-6|TRBJ2-7|.
ASSLLYRPVYEQY
>TRBV11-2|TRBJ2-3|.
ASSLEVADTQY